Sequencing of this T cell receptor (beta chain) was carried out in a study of tumour-infiltrating T cells in Burkitt lymphoma. Study in general: Productive clonality predicted overall and progression-free survival.

Germline V lookup: CDR1 SGHTA, CDR2 FQGNSA. Trimming took off 0 bases at V and 1 base at J, with 10 bases between the two ends. This CDR3 region has 16 residues. Profiled with immunoSEQ multiplex PCR; TCRdb holds only in-frame clones, not every one. This table holds roughly 7,100 clones, 17% found once. V usage is TRBV7-2 and J usage is TRBJ2-1; D uncertain. The sample taken for sequencing was tumor tissue. The TCR comes from a human donor with diffuse large B-cell lymphoma. The CDR3 nucleotides read TGTGCCAGCAGCTTAGCGTACTCAGTATCCTACAATGAGCAGTTCTTC. The encoded protein is CASSLAYSVSYNEQFF. Based on the CDR3 plus reference TRBV7-2 and TRBJ2-1, the full variable domain is GAGVSQSPSNKVTEKGKDVELRCDPISGHTALYWYRQSLGQGLEFLIYFQGNSAPDKSGLPSDRFSAERTGGSVSTLTIQRTQQEDSAVYLCASSLAYSVSYNEQFFGPGTRLTVL.